This T cell receptor (beta chain) came from a study of CD8 T cells in ankylosing spondylitis. V lost 0 bases and J lost 16, with 13 bases in between. Germline-derived CDR1 and CDR2 are SGHTA and FQGNSA. This CDR3 spans 12 amino acids. Via MiXCR, TCRdb re-called the 5' RACE reads, giving one row per CDR3 protein. The sample records hundreds of thousands of distinct CDR3 sequences, less than 25% being singletons. Study conclusions and caveats: Disease-linked clones proved CD8+ and comparatively uncommon in peripheral blood.

This clonotype occurred a few times. Its antigen is as yet unknown. The chain has TRBV7-2 and TRBJ2-1, with a weak D call TRBD1 (5 bases). This receptor was identified in a female donor with ankylosing spondylitis or in good health (not recorded which). Sequenced material: blood, either unsorted or a sorted T cell fraction (not recorded which). The CDR3 here is CASSLAVGDSFF. Here the CDR3 DNA reads TGTGCCAGCAGCTTAGCGGTCGGAGACAGCTTCTTC.